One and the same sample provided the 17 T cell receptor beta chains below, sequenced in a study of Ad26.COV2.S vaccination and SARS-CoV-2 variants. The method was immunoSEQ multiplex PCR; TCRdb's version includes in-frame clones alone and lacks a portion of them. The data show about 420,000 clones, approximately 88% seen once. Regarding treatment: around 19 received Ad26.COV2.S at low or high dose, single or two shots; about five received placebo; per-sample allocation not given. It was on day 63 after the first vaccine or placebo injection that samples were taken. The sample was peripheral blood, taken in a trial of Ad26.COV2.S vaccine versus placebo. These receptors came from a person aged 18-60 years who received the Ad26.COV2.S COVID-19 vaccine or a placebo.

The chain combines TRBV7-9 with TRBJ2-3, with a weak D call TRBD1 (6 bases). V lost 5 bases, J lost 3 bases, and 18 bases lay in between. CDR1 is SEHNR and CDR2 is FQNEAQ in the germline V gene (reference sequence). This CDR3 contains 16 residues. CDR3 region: CASSPRTGKKTDTQYF. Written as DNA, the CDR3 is TGTGCCAGCAGCCCCCGAACAGGGAAGAAGACAGATACGCAGTATTTT.

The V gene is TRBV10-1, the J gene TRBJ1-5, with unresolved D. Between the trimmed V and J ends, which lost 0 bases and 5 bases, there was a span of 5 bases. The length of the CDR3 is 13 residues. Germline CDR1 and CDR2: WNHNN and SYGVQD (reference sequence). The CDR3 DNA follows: TGCGCCAGCAGTGAGTCGTGGGATCAGCCCCAGCATTTT. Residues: CASSESWDQPQHF.

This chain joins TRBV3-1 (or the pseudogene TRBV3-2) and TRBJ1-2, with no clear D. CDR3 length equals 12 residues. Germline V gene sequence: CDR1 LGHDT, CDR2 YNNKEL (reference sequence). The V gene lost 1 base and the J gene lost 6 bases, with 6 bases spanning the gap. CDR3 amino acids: CASSQVGNGYTF. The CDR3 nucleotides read TGTGCCAGCAGCCAAGTGGGGAATGGCTACACCTTC.

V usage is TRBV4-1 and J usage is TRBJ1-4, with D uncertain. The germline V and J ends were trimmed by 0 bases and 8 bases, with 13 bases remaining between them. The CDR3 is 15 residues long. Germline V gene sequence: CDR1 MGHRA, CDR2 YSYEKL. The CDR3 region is CASSQEPGLREKLFF. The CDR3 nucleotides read TGCGCCAGCAGCCAAGAACCCGGCCTGAGGGAAAAACTGTTTTTT.

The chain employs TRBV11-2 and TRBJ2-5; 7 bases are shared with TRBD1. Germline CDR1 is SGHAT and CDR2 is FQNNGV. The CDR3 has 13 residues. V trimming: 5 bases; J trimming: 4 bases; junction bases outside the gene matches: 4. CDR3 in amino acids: CASSGTDGETQYF. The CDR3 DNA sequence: TGTGCCAGCAGCGGGACAGACGGAGAGACCCAGTACTTC.

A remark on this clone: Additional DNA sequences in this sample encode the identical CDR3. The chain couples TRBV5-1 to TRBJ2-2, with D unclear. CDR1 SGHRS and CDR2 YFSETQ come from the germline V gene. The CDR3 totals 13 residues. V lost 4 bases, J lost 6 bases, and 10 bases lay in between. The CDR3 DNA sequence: TGCGCCAGCAGCCTCGGACCCCCCGGGGAGCTGTTTTTT. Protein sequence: CASSLGPPGELFF.

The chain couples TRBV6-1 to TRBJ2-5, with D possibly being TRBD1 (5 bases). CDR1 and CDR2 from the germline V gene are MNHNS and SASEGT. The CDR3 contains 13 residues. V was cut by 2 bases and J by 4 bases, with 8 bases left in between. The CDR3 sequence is CASSESTAETQYF. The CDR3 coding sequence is TGTGCCAGCAGTGAATCGACAGCAGAGACCCAGTACTTC.

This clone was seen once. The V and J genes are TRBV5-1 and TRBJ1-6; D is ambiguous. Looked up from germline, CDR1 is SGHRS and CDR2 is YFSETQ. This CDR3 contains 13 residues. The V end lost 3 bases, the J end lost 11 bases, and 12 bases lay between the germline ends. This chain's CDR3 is CASSYGGSPPLHF. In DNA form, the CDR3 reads TGCGCCAGCAGCTATGGTGGGTCCCCACCCCTCCACTTT.

The CDR3 loop reads CASHLGGEKLFF. The CDR3 DNA follows: TGTGCCAGCCACCTGGGTGGTGAAAAACTGTTTTTT. This chain connects TRBV6-6 to TRBJ1-4; no definite D call. CDR1 and CDR2 (germline): MNHNY, SVGAGI (reference sequence). This CDR3 comprises 12 residues. V lost 8 bases and J lost 7, with 11 bases in between.

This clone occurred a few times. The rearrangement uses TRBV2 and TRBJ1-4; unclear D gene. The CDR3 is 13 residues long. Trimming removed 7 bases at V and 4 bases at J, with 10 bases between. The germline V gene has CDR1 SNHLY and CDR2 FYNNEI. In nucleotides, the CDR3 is TGTGCCAGCAAGGGCAGCTATAATGAAAAACTGTTTTTT. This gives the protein CASKGSYNEKLFF.

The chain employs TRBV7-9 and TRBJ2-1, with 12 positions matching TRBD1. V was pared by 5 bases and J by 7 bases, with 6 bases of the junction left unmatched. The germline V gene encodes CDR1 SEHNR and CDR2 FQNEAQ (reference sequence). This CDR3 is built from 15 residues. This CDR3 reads CASSPGQGANNEQFF. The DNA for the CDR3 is TGTGCCAGCAGCCCGGGACAGGGGGCGAATAATGAGCAGTTCTTC.

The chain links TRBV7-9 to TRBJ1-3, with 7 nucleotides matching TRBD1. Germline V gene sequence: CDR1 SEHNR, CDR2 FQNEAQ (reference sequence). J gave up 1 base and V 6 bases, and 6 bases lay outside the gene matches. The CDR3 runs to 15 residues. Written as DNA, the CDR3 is TGTGCCAGCAGACCACAGGGGCTTTCTGGAAACACCATATATTTT. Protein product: CASRPQGLSGNTIYF.

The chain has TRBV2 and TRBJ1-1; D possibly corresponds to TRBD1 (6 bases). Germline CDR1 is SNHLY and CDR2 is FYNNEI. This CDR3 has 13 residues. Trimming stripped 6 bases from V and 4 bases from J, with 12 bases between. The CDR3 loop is CASSAGEGTEAFF. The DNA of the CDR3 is TGTGCCAGCAGCGCAGGGGAGGGCACTGAAGCTTTCTTT. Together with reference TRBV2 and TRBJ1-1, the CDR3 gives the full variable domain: EPEVTQTPSHQVTQMGQEVILRCVPISNHLYFYWYRQILGQKVEFLVSFYNNEISEKSEIFDDQFSVERPDGSNFTLKIRSTKLEDSAMYFCASSAGEGTEAFFGQGTRLTVV.

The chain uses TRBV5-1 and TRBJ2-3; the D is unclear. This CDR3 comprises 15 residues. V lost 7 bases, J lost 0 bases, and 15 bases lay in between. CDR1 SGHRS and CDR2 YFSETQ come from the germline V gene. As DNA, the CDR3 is TGCGCCAGCTATGACGGCGAGTATAGCACAGATACGCAGTATTTT. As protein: CASYDGEYSTDTQYF.

The CDR3 DNA sequence: TGCGCCTCAGCGAGTAGGGACGAGCAGTACTTC. This translates into CASASRDEQYF. This chain links TRBV4-1 with TRBJ2-7; D gene uncertain. V dropped 11 bases and J dropped 5 bases, with 13 bases sitting between them. Per germline, CDR1 MGHRA and CDR2 YSYEKL. The CDR3 consists of 11 residues.

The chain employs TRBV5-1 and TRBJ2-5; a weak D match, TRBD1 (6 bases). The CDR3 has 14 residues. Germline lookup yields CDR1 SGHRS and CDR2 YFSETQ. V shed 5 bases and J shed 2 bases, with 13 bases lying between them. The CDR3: CASSGQPEQETQYF. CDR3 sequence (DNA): TGCGCCAGCAGTGGACAGCCAGAACAAGAGACCCAGTACTTC.

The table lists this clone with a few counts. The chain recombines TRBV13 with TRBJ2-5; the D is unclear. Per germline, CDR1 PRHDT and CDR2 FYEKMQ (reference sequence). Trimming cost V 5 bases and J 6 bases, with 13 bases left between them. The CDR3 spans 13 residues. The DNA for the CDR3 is TGTGCCAGCAGCCCCCTCAGCGCGAAGACCCAGTACTTC. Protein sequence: CASSPLSAKTQYF.